A selection of T cell receptor beta chains follows, all from one sample in a study of blood T cell repertoires in COVID-19. Method: immunoSEQ multiplex PCR; TCRdb's copy keeps in-frame clones and lacks some. Seen here are roughly 250,000 clones, roughly 77% observed once, and the top ten hold 3.3%. The sample consisted of peripheral blood. These receptors came from a woman of 80 years or more with acute or convalescent COVID-19. CDR3s include the opening cysteine and the closing phenylalanine or tryptophan. The D gene is left open where the match is weak. Clone size, where shown, is once, few, many, or a class for clones that have expanded.

clone_size	cdr3_length	j_call	v_call	d_call	cdr3_nt	cdr3_aa
few	17	TRBJ1-3	TRBV21-1	.	TGTGCCAGCAGCAAAGAGGGACAGGGGGCGCCTGGAAACACCATATATTTT	CASSKEGQGAPGNTIYF
medium-sized	14	TRBJ1-2	TRBV7-9	TRBD1	TGTGCCAGCAGCTTGACCACAGGGGACGGCGGCTACACCTTC	CASSLTTGDGGYTF
.	13	TRBJ1-5	TRBV2	.	TGTGCCAGCAGTAACGGGGGGCTCGCGCCCCAGCATTTT	CASSNGGLAPQHF
.	11	TRBJ2-3	TRBV10-1	.	TGCGCCAGCGAAGGGGGTGATACGCAGTATTTT	CASEGGDTQYF
.	14	TRBJ2-4	TRBV19	.	TGTGCCAGTAGTTCAGGGTGGGCCAAAAACATTCAGTACTTC	CASSSGWAKNIQYF
few	12	TRBJ2-7	TRBV6-5	TRBD2	TGTGCCAGCAGGGTAGCGGGCGGCGAGCAGTACTTC	CASRVAGGEQYF
.	14	TRBJ2-3	TRBV6-5	.	TGTGCCAGCAGGCCTACAGGGGGGGGAGATACGCAGTATTTT	CASRPTGGGDTQYF
few	16	TRBJ2-5	TRBV11-2	.	TGTGCCAGCAGCTTAGATGGGGCAGGGAAAAAAGAGACCCAGTACTTC	CASSLDGAGKKETQYF
once	14	TRBJ2-3	TRBV12-5	.	TGTGCTAGTGTCGTGGACGGACTCACAGATACGCAGTATTTT	CASVVDGLTDTQYF
.	16	TRBJ1-4	TRBV25-1	TRBD1	TGTGCCAGCAGTCCCGCATGGACAGGGCAACGGGAAAAACTGTTTTTT	CASSPAWTGQREKLFF
.	12	TRBJ2-1	TRBV5-8	TRBD1	TGTGCCAGCAGCTCTGACAGGGGGCAGCAGTTCTTC	CASSSDRGQQFF
few	15	TRBJ1-6	TRBV4-1	.	TGCGCCAGCAGCCAGGTCCCGGGATTTTATTCACCCCTCCACTTT	CASSQVPGFYSPLHF
many	14	TRBJ1-2	TRBV5-6	TRBD1	TGTGCCAGCAGCTTAAGACAGGGTCTTGGTGGCTACACCTTC	CASSLRQGLGGYTF
.	15	TRBJ2-2	TRBV5-4	TRBD2	TGTGCCAGCAGCTTGGGGGGACTAGCAATCGGGGAGCTGTTTTTT	CASSLGGLAIGELFF
once	15	TRBJ1-1	TRBV30	.	TGTGCCTGGAGTGTACCGGGGATCGGCCACACTGAAGCTTTCTTT	CAWSVPGIGHTEAFF
.	16	TRBJ1-3	TRBV28	TRBD1	TGTGCCAGCAGTTTAAGGGACAGGTACTCTGGAAACACCATATATTTT	CASSLRDRYSGNTIYF
.	14	TRBJ2-1	TRBV27	.	TGTGCCAGCAGTTTACGATCGGGGTACAATGAGCAGTTCTTC	CASSLRSGYNEQFF
.	13	TRBJ1-5	TRBV2	.	TGTGCCAGCATTTCCACTGTCAATCAGCCCCAGCATTTT	CASISTVNQPQHF
.	15	TRBJ1-2	TRBV19	.	TGTGCCAGTACCATGACAGCAATTAGCAACTATGGCTACACCTTC	CASTMTAISNYGYTF
.	16	TRBJ1-3	TRBV7-9	TRBD1	TGTGCCAGCAGCTTAGTAACAGGGGGCGTTGGAAACACCATATATTTT	CASSLVTGGVGNTIYF
.	13	TRBJ1-1	TRBV2	.	TGTGCCAGCAGTGCACAGGTCTATACTGAAGCTTTCTTT	CASSAQVYTEAFF
.	16	TRBJ1-3	TRBV5-6	TRBD1	TGTGCCAGCAGCTTCCTTGCAGGGGGCGAAGGAAACACCATATATTTT	CASSFLAGGEGNTIYF
.	19	TRBJ2-1	TRBV19	TRBD2	TGTGCCAGTAGTCCGCGCCCGGGTAGCGGGGCGAGCTCCTACAATGAGCAGTTCTTC	CASSPRPGSGASSYNEQFF
many	11	TRBJ2-1	TRBV20-1	.	TGCAGTGCTACACCCGGGACACAGCAGTTCTTC	CSATPGTQQFF
.	14	TRBJ2-3	TRBV5-4	TRBD1	TGTGCCAGCAGCGGCGGGACAGGGAGGGATACGCAGTATTTT	CASSGGTGRDTQYF
.	16	TRBJ2-7	TRBV3-1/TRBV3-2	.	TGTGCCAGCAGCCCCTCGACCACAGGGACCCCCTCCGAGCAGTACTTC	CASSPSTTGTPSEQYF
.	14	TRBJ2-2	TRBV2	.	TGTGCCAGCAGCCGGGGAACCAACACCGGGGAGCTGTTTTTT	CASSRGTNTGELFF
once	14	TRBJ1-6	TRBV3-1/TRBV3-2	.	TGTGCCAGCAAACCGAGGGGGACAAATTCACCCCTCCACTTT	CASKPRGTNSPLHF
.	14	TRBJ1-4	TRBV7-9	TRBD1	TGTGCCAGCAGACAGGGGGCAACTAATGAAAAACTGTTTTTT	CASRQGATNEKLFF
few	16	TRBJ2-1	TRBV6-1	TRBD2	TGTGCCAGCAGTGAAAGAGGTAGCGGGAGGGGCGATGAGCAGTTCTTC	CASSERGSGRGDEQFF
.	20	TRBJ2-2	TRBV5-1	TRBD2	TGCGCCAGCAGCCCGGGACTAGCGGGAGGGCTGCCTACGAACACCGGGGAGCTGTTTTTT	CASSPGLAGGLPTNTGELFF
.	15	TRBJ2-7	TRBV4-1	.	TGCGCCAGCAGCCATGCTCCGGACAGCGGCTACGAGCAGTACTTC	CASSHAPDSGYEQYF
.	11	TRBJ1-1	TRBV11-1	.	TGTGCCAGCAGCTTATATACAGATGCTTTCTTT	CASSLYTDAFF
.	17	TRBJ2-7	TRBV21-1	.	TGTGCCAGCAGCAAAAAAAACGGGGACAGGGGATACCACGAGCAGTACTTC	CASSKKNGDRGYHEQYF
once	16	TRBJ2-1	TRBV11-2	TRBD1	TGTGCCAGCAGCCCCCGACAGGGGAGCTCCTACAATGAGCAGTTCTTC	CASSPRQGSSYNEQFF
.	15	TRBJ2-3	TRBV2	.	TGTGCCAGCAGTGAAAACGGGGTTGGGACAGATACGCAGTATTTT	CASSENGVGTDTQYF
.	17	TRBJ2-1	TRBV5-1	TRBD2	TGCGCCAGCAGCGGGGTGAACGGGACTAGCGGTCACAATGAGCAGTTCTTC	CASSGVNGTSGHNEQFF
.	14	TRBJ2-7	TRBV28	.	TGTGCCAGCAGTTTAAGGGGTGAGACCTACGAGCAGTACTTC	CASSLRGETYEQYF
.	13	TRBJ1-5	TRBV2	.	TGTGCCAGCAACCGACAGGAGAATCAGCCCCAGCATTTT	CASNRQENQPQHF
once	16	TRBJ2-3	TRBV13	.	TGTGCCAGCAGCTTAGGCCTCCTAGCAAAGGCAGATACGCAGTATTTT	CASSLGLLAKADTQYF
.	15	TRBJ2-3	TRBV18	TRBD1	TGTGCCAGCTCTTTCACAGGGGGCGCGACAGATACGCAGTATTTT	CASSFTGGATDTQYF
.	18	TRBJ2-1	TRBV25-1	TRBD1	TGTGCCAGCAGCGAATCCCTTCGACAGGGTAGGGGCTACAATGAGCAGTTCTTC	CASSESLRQGRGYNEQFF
.	13	TRBJ1-1	TRBV10-3	.	TGTGCCATCAGTTCAGGGGTGGTCACTGAAGCTTTCTTT	CAISSGVVTEAFF
.	15	TRBJ1-4	TRBV7-9	.	TGTGCCAGCAGCTTAAAGTCGGGGGAGGCTGAAAAACTGTTTTTT	CASSLKSGEAEKLFF
.	13	TRBJ2-3	TRBV2	.	TGTGCCAGCAGTGTAGTGCGCGGGGATACGCAGTATTTT	CASSVVRGDTQYF
.	14	TRBJ1-5	TRBV3-1/TRBV3-2	TRBD1	TGTGCCAGCAGCCTGGGACAGAGAAGTCAGCCCCAGCATTTT	CASSLGQRSQPQHF
.	14	TRBJ1-2	TRBV7-9	.	TGTGCCAGCAGCTTGGCGGTGAGGGACTATGGCTACACCTTC	CASSLAVRDYGYTF
.	15	TRBJ2-3	TRBV7-4	.	TGTGCCAGCAGACGTCGTGCCCAGGGCCCAGATACGCAGTATTTT	CASRRRAQGPDTQYF
few	16	TRBJ2-2	TRBV5-1	TRBD1	TGCGCCAGCAGCTTGGCGGACAGGGCGAACACCGGGGAGCTGTTTTTT	CASSLADRANTGELFF
.	15	TRBJ2-1	TRBV7-3	TRBD2	TGTGCCAGCAGCATAGCGGGGAGCTCCTACAATGAGCAGTTCTTC	CASSIAGSSYNEQFF
once	16	TRBJ1-5	TRBV7-9	TRBD1	TGTGCCAGCAGCCACTTGACAGGGACTGGCAATCAGCCCCAGCATTTT	CASSHLTGTGNQPQHF
.	13	TRBJ1-2	TRBV12-3/TRBV12-4	.	TGTGCCAGCAGTCCCCAAGTGACATGGGGCTACACCTTC	CASSPQVTWGYTF
.	13	TRBJ2-3	TRBV10-2	.	TGCGCCAGTAGGGGGTCGAGCACAGATACGCAGTATTTT	CASRGSSTDTQYF
once	14	TRBJ1-2	TRBV19	.	TGTGCCAGTAGGCCCCCCGGGGAAAACTATGGCTACACCTTC	CASRPPGENYGYTF
.	13	TRBJ2-2	TRBV2	.	TGTGCCAGCAGAGGGACTGAGGTCGGGGAGCTGTTTTTT	CASRGTEVGELFF